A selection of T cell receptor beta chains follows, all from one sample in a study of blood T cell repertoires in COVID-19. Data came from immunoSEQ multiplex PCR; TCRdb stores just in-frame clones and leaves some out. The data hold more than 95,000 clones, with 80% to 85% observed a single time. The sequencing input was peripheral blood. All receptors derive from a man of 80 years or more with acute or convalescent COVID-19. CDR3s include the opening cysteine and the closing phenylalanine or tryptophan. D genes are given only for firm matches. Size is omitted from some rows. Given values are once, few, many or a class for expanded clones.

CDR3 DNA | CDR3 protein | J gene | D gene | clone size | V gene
TGCAGCGTTGACAGGGGGCACGGGACTTGGGACACTGAAGCTTTCTTT | CSVDRGHGTWDTEAFF | TRBJ1-1 | TRBD1 | - | TRBV29-1
TGTGCCAGCAGCTTAAATTACGGGGAGCTGTTTTTT | CASSLNYGELFF | TRBJ2-2 | - | - | TRBV7-3
TGTGCCAGCAGCGTAACGACAGGCAGCTATGGCTACACCTTC | CASSVTTGSYGYTF | TRBJ1-2 | - | - | TRBV7-2
TGTGCCACCAGCGCTGGGCAGAATGAAGCTTTCTTT | CATSAGQNEAFF | TRBJ1-1 | - | - | TRBV24-1
TGTGCCTGGCGCCCGGGACAGACCTACTACGAGCAGTACTTC | CAWRPGQTYYEQYF | TRBJ2-7 | TRBD1 | - | TRBV30
TGTGCCAGCAGTCCCCCACTACTTTATGGCTACACCTTC | CASSPPLLYGYTF | TRBJ1-2 | - | few | TRBV28
TGTGCCAGCAGTGAGATTGCGGGGACCCAGTACTTC | CASSEIAGTQYF | TRBJ2-5 | - | - | TRBV2
TGTGCCAGCAGTTTTTCGGGGCAGGGGTTAAGTGGCTACACCTTC | CASSFSGQGLSGYTF | TRBJ1-2 | - | - | TRBV28
TGCGCCAGCAGTCGTCGGACTAGCACGGGACAAGAGACCCAGTACTTC | CASSRRTSTGQETQYF | TRBJ2-5 | TRBD2 | few | TRBV4-1
TGTGCCAGCAGCCGAACTAGGGCAATTGGTCAGCCCCAGCATTTT | CASSRTRAIGQPQHF | TRBJ1-5 | - | once | TRBV6-2/TRBV6-3
TGCAGCGTTGTTGGGAGTGCTGAAAAACTGTTTTTT | CSVVGSAEKLFF | TRBJ1-4 | - | - | TRBV29-1
TGTGCCAGCAGCTTAGGGCATACAACTAATGAAAAACTGTTTTTT | CASSLGHTTNEKLFF | TRBJ1-4 | - | - | TRBV7-9
TGTGCCAGCAGTTACGGGCAGACCCAGTACTTC | CASSYGQTQYF | TRBJ2-5 | - | - | TRBV6-6
TGTGCCAGCTCACCGTCTAGCGGGGACTACGAGCAGTACTTC | CASSPSSGDYEQYF | TRBJ2-7 | TRBD2 | - | TRBV18
TGCGCCAGCAGCCAAGAAGGTGGGAGGGCCCTCCCCTACAATGAGCAGTTCTTC | CASSQEGGRALPYNEQFF | TRBJ2-1 | TRBD2 | - | TRBV4-3
TGTGCCAGCAGTGAGCACTTCAACACTGAAGCTTTCTTT | CASSEHFNTEAFF | TRBJ1-1 | - | - | TRBV6-1
TGTGCCAGCAGAGCCCCGAATTCACCCCTCCACTTT | CASRAPNSPLHF | TRBJ1-6 | - | - | TRBV6-6
TGTGCCACCAGTCAGGGGGCCCAAGAGACCCAGTACTTC | CATSQGAQETQYF | TRBJ2-5 | TRBD1 | - | TRBV24-1
TGTGCCAGTAAGGGGGAGGGTCAGCCCCAGCATTTT | CASKGEGQPQHF | TRBJ1-5 | - | - | TRBV19
TGTGCCAGCAGCCCTCGGGGGGGCAAGGACGGTGGCGATACGCAGTATTTT | CASSPRGGKDGGDTQYF | TRBJ2-3 | TRBD2 | - | TRBV7-3
TGTGCCAGCAGGGCACTGGGAGGGCCCTACAATGAGCAGTTCTTC | CASRALGGPYNEQFF | TRBJ2-1 | TRBD2 | - | TRBV27
TGTGCCAGCTCACCAATAACGGGAGGTGACACAGATACGCAGTATTTT | CASSPITGGDTDTQYF | TRBJ2-3 | TRBD2 | - | TRBV18
TGTGCCAGCAGTTGGGGCCGGGGGGTTATAAACAATGAGCAGTTCTTC | CASSWGRGVINNEQFF | TRBJ2-1 | TRBD2 | - | TRBV27
TGCGCCAGCTGCCGACAGGGAGAAGAGACCCAGTACTTC | CASCRQGEETQYF | TRBJ2-5 | TRBD1 | - | TRBV5-1
TGTGCCAGCAGCTTGGGAGCGGGGATTTATGGCTACACCTTC | CASSLGAGIYGYTF | TRBJ1-2 | - | - | TRBV5-5
TGTGCCAGCAGTTTTGACTACTACGAGCAGTACTTC | CASSFDYYEQYF | TRBJ2-7 | - | - | TRBV12-3/TRBV12-4
TGTGCCAGCAGTTTCCTCGGACAGGGGGCGCGGGAGACCCAGTACTTC | CASSFLGQGARETQYF | TRBJ2-5 | TRBD1 | - | TRBV6-5
TGCGCCAGCAGCCCCCTTGACAGTAGCAATCAGCCCCAGCATTTT | CASSPLDSSNQPQHF | TRBJ1-5 | - | - | TRBV5-1
TGTGCCAGCAGGGGGACTAGCGCAAGCACAGATACGCAGTATTTT | CASRGTSASTDTQYF | TRBJ2-3 | TRBD2 | few | TRBV2
TGTGCCAGCAGCCCTCCCGGCGGACAACAGTACTTC | CASSPPGGQQYF | TRBJ2-7 | - | - | TRBV3-1/TRBV3-2
TGTGCCACCAGCAGGTCTAGCGGGATGGGTGAGCAGTTCTTC | CATSRSSGMGEQFF | TRBJ2-1 | TRBD2 | - | TRBV15
TGTGCCAGCAGTCTAGATATGGGTCGCAATGAGCAGTTCTTC | CASSLDMGRNEQFF | TRBJ2-1 | - | - | TRBV6-4
TGTGCCAGCAGTGAAGCACAGAACACTGAAGCTTTCTTT | CASSEAQNTEAFF | TRBJ1-1 | - | - | TRBV6-1
TGTGCCAGCAGCACCTCGACCGGGACAGGGGACACCGGGGAGCTGTTTTTT | CASSTSTGTGDTGELFF | TRBJ2-2 | TRBD1 | - | TRBV9
TGTGCCAGCTCACTTGACAGGGTGACCTACGAGCAGTACTTC | CASSLDRVTYEQYF | TRBJ2-7 | TRBD1 | - | TRBV18
TGTGCCAGCAGCTTGCAGGGGAGGGCAACTAATGAAAAACTGTTTTTT | CASSLQGRATNEKLFF | TRBJ1-4 | - | - | TRBV7-2
TGCGCCAGCAGCTTGGGTGGGACAGCTTACAATGAGCAGTTCTTC | CASSLGGTAYNEQFF | TRBJ2-1 | TRBD1 | - | TRBV5-1
TGTGCCTGGAGTGAGACAGGGTATACGCAGTATTTT | CAWSETGYTQYF | TRBJ2-3 | TRBD1 | - | TRBV30
TGTGCCAGCAGCCCAGGGGGTATCTCTGGAAACACCATATATTTT | CASSPGGISGNTIYF | TRBJ1-3 | TRBD1 | few | TRBV7-9
TGCAGTGCTAGTAGGGGGGGCTCCGGAAACACCATATATTTT | CSASRGGSGNTIYF | TRBJ1-3 | - | - | TRBV20-1
TGTGCCAGCATTCCGGGACTCGACTACGAGCAGTACTTC | CASIPGLDYEQYF | TRBJ2-7 | - | - | TRBV2
TGTGCCAGCTCACCGGGCCCCCCCTCTGGGGCCAACGTCCTGACTTTC | CASSPGPPSGANVLTF | TRBJ2-6 | - | once | TRBV18
TGTGCCAGCAGCTTGGGGACTAGCGGGAGGGTAGGGCAGTACTTC | CASSLGTSGRVGQYF | TRBJ2-7 | TRBD2 | - | TRBV7-2
TGTGCCAGCAGGGGTAGGGGGATGGAGACCCAGTACTTC | CASRGRGMETQYF | TRBJ2-5 | - | - | TRBV6-5
TGTGCCAGCAGTCCAGGGGTCCGTATCAATTCACCCCTCCACTTT | CASSPGVRINSPLHF | TRBJ1-6 | - | - | TRBV5-4
TGTGCCAGCAGCTCGTGGACTGCTTCTGGGGCCAACGTCCTGACTTTC | CASSSWTASGANVLTF | TRBJ2-6 | - | - | TRBV7-2
TGTGCCAGCTTAGAATGGACAGGGGGCTCCTACGAGCAGTACTTC | CASLEWTGGSYEQYF | TRBJ2-7 | TRBD1 | once | TRBV27
TGTGCCAGCAGCGTACAGGGAAACAATCAGCCCCAGCATTTT | CASSVQGNNQPQHF | TRBJ1-5 | - | - | TRBV2